Below, 31 T cell receptor beta chains from the same sample are listed, as sequenced in a study of blood T cell repertoires in COVID-19. Data came from immunoSEQ multiplex PCR; TCRdb stores just in-frame clones and leaves some out. The sample lists 200,000 to 250,000 clones, 75% to 90% occurring once. Sequenced material: peripheral blood. The receptors stem from an elderly woman with COVID-19, enrolled during active disease.

The V and J genes are TRBV7-9 and TRBJ1-3; D is ambiguous. The V gene lost 7 bases and the J gene lost 0 bases, with 7 bases spanning the gap. The V gene's germline CDR1 is SEHNR and CDR2 FQNEAQ (reference sequence). The CDR3 length is 13 residues. CDR3 nucleotide sequence: TGTGCCAGCACCCCGAGCTCTGGAAACACCATATATTTT. It codes for CASTPSSGNTIYF.

The chain uses TRBV27 and TRBJ2-5; 7 nucleotides align to TRBD2. V dropped 6 bases and J dropped 2; count of bases not matched to a gene: 6. This CDR3 has 14 amino acids. From germline, CDR1 is MNHEY and CDR2 SMNVEV (reference sequence). CDR3 in amino acids: CASRRAGTQETQYF. The CDR3 region has the DNA TGTGCCAGCAGAAGAGCGGGAACACAAGAGACCCAGTACTTC.

This clone showed up just a few times. The chain carries TRBV28 and TRBJ2-3, with 15 bases identical to TRBD2. The CDR3 extends over 18 amino acids. Germline CDR1 MDHEN, CDR2 SYDVKM. Germline trimming cut 6 bases from V and 5 bases from J; bases unmatched to any gene: 12. CDR3 coding DNA: TGTGCCAGCAGGACAGTATGGACTAGCGGGAGGGCGTTAGATACGCAGTATTTT. As protein: CASRTVWTSGRALDTQYF.

This rearrangement joins TRBV5-1 to TRBJ1-3; D may be TRBD1 (6 bases). Germline V gives CDR1 SGHRS, CDR2 YFSETQ. V was cut by 4 bases and J by 2 bases, with 10 bases left in between. The CDR3 runs to 14 residues. The CDR3, as DNA: TGCGCCAGCAGCCTAGGGGGTACTGGAAACACCATATATTTT. Translated, it gives CASSLGGTGNTIYF.

V usage is TRBV19 and J usage is TRBJ1-2; tentatively, D is TRBD1 (6 bases). V was cut by 5 bases and J by 4 bases, with 17 bases left in between. Germline V gene sequence: CDR1 LNHDA, CDR2 SQIVND (reference sequence). The length of the CDR3 is 15 residues. CDR3 sequence: CASSPRWGPSYGYTF. CDR3 nucleotides: TGTGCCAGTAGTCCCCGGTGGGGGCCCTCCTATGGCTACACCTTC. The full variable domain, rest sourced from reference TRBV19 and TRBJ1-2, is DGGITQSPKYLFRKEGQNVTLSCEQNLNHDAMYWYRQDPGQGLRLIYYSQIVNDFQKGDIAEGYSVSREKKESFPLTVTSAQKNPTAFYLCASSPRWGPSYGYTFGSGTRLTVV.

The chain is built from TRBV24-1 and TRBJ2-2; TRBD2 agrees at 11 bases. CDR3 size: 19 residues. V gave up 3 bases and J gave up 6 bases; unmatched junction bases: 14. Germline lookup yields CDR1 KGHDR and CDR2 SFDVKD. The CDR3 region is CATSDPVGVSGRASGELFF. The CDR3 DNA sequence: TGTGCCACCAGTGATCCTGTGGGGGTTAGCGGGAGGGCCTCCGGGGAGCTGTTTTTT.

The genes are TRBV19 and TRBJ2-1; 8 positions match TRBD2. V trimming: 6 bases; J trimming: 2 bases; junction bases outside the gene matches: 12. Per the germline V gene, CDR1 is LNHDA and CDR2 is SQIVND (reference sequence). This CDR3 region has 17 residues. The CDR3 protein is CASSWGAGTRPYNEQFF. DNA for the CDR3: TGTGCCAGTAGCTGGGGAGCCGGGACTAGACCCTACAATGAGCAGTTCTTC.

The V call is TRBV6-2 or TRBV6-3, the J call TRBJ2-3; 7 nucleotides align to TRBD2. V gave up 6 bases and J gave up 2 bases; unmatched junction bases: 8. CDR3 length equals 15 residues. The germline gives CDR1 MNHEY, CDR2 SVGEGT. In DNA, the CDR3 is TGTGCCAGCAGCCTAGCGGCTTATAACACAGATACGCAGTATTTT. Its translation: CASSLAAYNTDTQYF.

The V gene is TRBV10-3, the J gene TRBJ1-1; possible D gene TRBD1, 5 bases. CDR3 length equals 13 residues. Germline lookup yields CDR1 ENHRY and CDR2 SYGVKD. The V end lost 5 bases, the J end lost 1 base, and 8 bases lay between the germline ends. This CDR3 is CAISPGGNTEAFF. DNA of the CDR3: TGTGCCATCAGTCCCGGGGGGAACACTGAAGCTTTCTTT.

The V gene is TRBV7-2, the J gene TRBJ1-2; D may be TRBD1 (6 bases). There are 13 residues in the CDR3. The germline V gene has CDR1 SGHTA and CDR2 FQGNSA. Trimming shortened V by 4 bases and J by 8 bases, and 14 bases separated the two germline ends. The CDR3 DNA is TGTGCCAGCAGCTACACAGGGATTCGCGGCTACACCTTC. Amino acid sequence: CASSYTGIRGYTF. The variable domain in full, with the rest retrieved from reference TRBV7-2 and TRBJ1-2, is GAGVSQSPSNKVTEKGKDVELRCDPISGHTALYWYRQSLGQGLEFLIYFQGNSAPDKSGLPSDRFSAERTGGSVSTLTIQRTQQEDSAVYLCASSYTGIRGYTFGSGTRLTVV.

This chain links TRBV28 with TRBJ2-5, with 7 bases fitting TRBD2. In germline, CDR1 is MDHEN, CDR2 SYDVKM. J gave up 2 bases and V 6 bases, and 6 bases lay outside the gene matches. This CDR3 has 14 amino acids. CDR3 DNA sequence: TGTGCCAGCAGGGACGGGGGGTCGCAAGAGACCCAGTACTTC. It translates to CASRDGGSQETQYF.

The V gene is TRBV4-3, the J gene TRBJ2-5, with a tentative D call TRBD1 (6 bases). V was clipped by 4 bases and J by 5 bases, with 26 bases between them. CDR1 is LGHNA, CDR2 YSLEER, per germline. This CDR3 has 18 residues. For the CDR3, the DNA is TGCGCCAGCAGCCCCGGGGCCTCTCGGGGTGAAAGGGGGGAGACCCAGTACTTC. It yields the protein CASSPGASRGERGETQYF.

The chain recombines TRBV7-6 with TRBJ1-2; TRBD1 agrees at 8 bases. CDR1 and CDR2 from the germline V gene are SGHVS and FNYEAQ. With V trimmed by 5 bases and J by 6 bases, 11 bases remained unmatched. The CDR3 loop spans 15 amino acids. The CDR3 region is CASSPWDRSSDGYTF. In nucleotides, the CDR3 is TGTGCCAGCAGCCCTTGGGACAGGTCCTCCGATGGCTACACCTTC. Full variable domain (outside the CDR3, taken from reference TRBV7-6 and TRBJ1-2): GAGVSQSPRYKVTKRGQDVALRCDPISGHVSLYWYRQALGQGPEFLTYFNYEAQQDKSGLPNDRFSAERPEGSISTLTIQRTEQRDSAMYRCASSPWDRSSDGYTFGSGTRLTVV.

A note on this clone: Germline is not matched at one junction end, which may reflect a read error. J is TRBJ2-1 and V is TRBV6-2 or TRBV6-3; 14 bases fit TRBD2. From germline, CDR1 is MNHEY and CDR2 SVGEGT. The CDR3 has 15 residues. The CDR3 spells CASSYSLPGTSGSVF. In DNA, the CDR3 is TGTGCCAGCAGTTACTCCCTGCCCGGGACTAGCGGGAGTGTCTTC.

The J gene is TRBJ2-5, the V gene TRBV28; D is perhaps TRBD2 (7 bases). The CDR3 runs 15 residues. Germline loops: CDR1 MDHEN, CDR2 SYDVKM. V was shortened by 6 bases and J by 2 bases, with 16 bases between the two germline ends. CDR3: CASSPSGRGQETQYF. CDR3 DNA sequence: TGTGCCAGCAGCCCTAGTGGGAGGGGGCAAGAGACCCAGTACTTC.

V gene TRBV5-6 combines with J gene TRBJ2-7; D remains unclear. The CDR3 has 15 amino acids. Between the trimmed V and J ends, which lost 0 bases and 5 bases, there was a span of 15 bases. Germline values: CDR1 SGHDT, CDR2 YYEEEE. CDR3 nucleotide sequence: TGTGCCAGCAGCTTGGCTAGGTGGTTGGCTAACGAGCAGTACTTC. This codes for CASSLARWLANEQYF.

The CDR3 DNA follows: TGCGCCAGCAGCCCACTAGCGGGGGGGCCTAGTGAGCAGTTCTTC. Translated: CASSPLAGGPSEQFF. The V and J genes are TRBV5-1 and TRBJ2-1; 13 nucleotides align to TRBD2. V shed 4 bases, J shed 9 bases, and the junction held 7 bases outside the gene matches. The CDR3 is 15 amino acids. The germline V gene has CDR1 SGHRS and CDR2 YFSETQ.

The V call is TRBV5-4, the J call TRBJ1-2; 7 bases agree with TRBD1. Trimming at V came to 9 bases and at J to 6 bases, leaving 11 bases not matched to a gene. Per the germline V gene, CDR1 is SGHNT and CDR2 is YYREEE (reference sequence). The CDR3 totals 13 residues. The CDR3 region has the DNA TGTGCCACCCACCAACAGGGGACGGATGGCTACACCTTC. It translates to CATHQQGTDGYTF.

CDR3 amino acids: CATSDLGQGGLGEQFF. The CDR3 nucleotides are TGTGCCACCAGTGATCTGGGACAGGGAGGGTTGGGGGAGCAGTTCTTC. The chain carries TRBV24-1 and TRBJ2-1; 9 bases map to TRBD1. The CDR3 runs to 16 residues. V gave up 3 bases and J gave up 10 bases; unmatched junction bases: 12. Germline CDR1 reads KGHDR; CDR2 reads SFDVKD.

The chain carries TRBV7-3 and TRBJ1-5; D may be TRBD1 (5 bases). CDR1 SGHTA and CDR2 FQGTGA come from the germline V gene. The CDR3 length is 13 residues. Deletions cut 5 bases from V and 7 bases from J, with 12 bases between. CDR3 coding DNA: TGTGCCAGCAGCATAGCAGGGAACCAGCCCCAGCATTTT. Encoded protein: CASSIAGNQPQHF.

V usage is TRBV6-5 and J usage is TRBJ1-6; D gene ambiguous. There are 13 residues in the CDR3. Germline-derived CDR1 and CDR2 are MNHEY and SVGAGI. V was pared by 9 bases and J by 11 bases, with 17 bases between. CDR3 sequence: CASSTPPPPPLHF. For the CDR3, the DNA is TGTGCCAGTTCTACCCCCCCGCCTCCACCCCTCCACTTT.

V and J are TRBV27 and TRBJ2-1; D is undetermined. Germline CDR1 reads MNHEY; CDR2 reads SMNVEV (reference sequence). The CDR3 contains 14 residues. V dropped 5 bases and J dropped 3 bases, with 11 bases sitting between them. The CDR3: CASSLRSYYNEQFF. The CDR3, as DNA: TGTGCCAGCAGTCTGAGGTCGTACTACAATGAGCAGTTCTTC.

The chain couples TRBV7-6 to TRBJ1-1; tentatively, D is TRBD1 (5 bases). In germline, CDR1 is SGHVS, CDR2 FNYEAQ. This CDR3 comprises 14 residues. The V end was cut by 5 bases, the J end by 5 bases, with 15 bases between. The CDR3 here is CASSPGGSRTEAFF. Written as DNA, the CDR3 is TGTGCCAGCAGCCCCGGGGGGAGTAGAACTGAAGCTTTCTTT.

The chain couples TRBV29-1 to TRBJ2-7; D remains unclear. Germline CDR1 is SQVTM and CDR2 is ANQGSEA. This CDR3 has 11 amino acids. The V and J ends lost 4 bases and 1 base respectively, with 5 bases between them. CDR3 bases: TGCAGCGTTGCCGAGTCCTACGAGCAGTACTTC. Encoded protein: CSVAESYEQYF.

Details on this clone: The same CDR3 can be traced to other DNA sequences in this sample. V gene TRBV7-9 combines with J gene TRBJ1-2; TRBD1 matches at 7 bases. This CDR3 region has 13 residues. V was clipped by 5 bases and J by 2 bases; unmatched bases: 2. Germline-derived CDR1 and CDR2 are SEHNR and FQNEAQ (reference sequence). The CDR3 nucleotides read TGTGCCAGCAGCCCACAGGGGAACTATGGCTACACCTTC. Translated: CASSPQGNYGYTF.

V and J are TRBV14 and TRBJ2-7, with unresolved D. Germline CDR1 reads SGHDN; CDR2 reads FVKESK. Trimming removed 1 base from V and 0 bases from J, with 7 bases in between. The CDR3 is 14 residues long. CDR3 protein: CASSQVVSSYEQYF. CDR3 coding DNA: TGTGCCAGCAGCCAAGTAGTGAGCTCCTACGAGCAGTACTTC.

A single count supports this clone. The chain combines TRBV10-2 with TRBJ1-4; TRBD1 aligns across 11 bases. The germline V gene has CDR1 WSHSY and CDR2 SAAADI. This CDR3 comprises 15 residues. The ends lost 4 bases at V and 7 bases at J; junction bases unmatched: 5. The CDR3 spells CASSVDRGRGEKLFF. The CDR3 DNA sequence: TGCGCCAGCAGTGTGGACAGGGGGCGAGGTGAAAAACTGTTTTTT.

This clone was recorded a few times. The gene calls are TRBV4-1 and TRBJ1-1; perhaps TRBD1 as D (6 bases). Germline V gene data show CDR1 as MGHRA and CDR2 as YSYEKL. The CDR3 is 16 amino acids. V was clipped by 1 base and J by 3 bases, with 15 bases between them. Here the CDR3 reads CASSQGWVGGDTEAFF. The DNA of the CDR3 is TGCGCCAGCAGCCAAGGTTGGGTAGGGGGTGACACTGAAGCTTTCTTT.

This clone was seen once. The rearrangement uses TRBV18 and TRBJ1-1; 7 bases fit TRBD1. Germline V CDR1 and CDR2: KGHSH, LQKENI. The CDR3 extends over 15 amino acids. J gave up 3 bases and V 3 bases, and 7 bases lay outside the gene matches. The CDR3 is CASSPTYTGDTEAFF. Here the CDR3 DNA reads TGTGCCAGCTCACCTACTTATACAGGGGACACTGAAGCTTTCTTT.

V gene TRBV4-3 combines with J gene TRBJ1-3, with D possibly matching TRBD1 (5 bases). Trimming cost V 0 bases and J 1 base, with 10 bases left between them. The germline V gene encodes CDR1 LGHNA and CDR2 YSLEER. The CDR3 sequence is 16 residues long. DNA of the CDR3: TGCGCCAGCAGCCAAGATGTCGGGGGGTCTGGAAACACCATATATTTT. It encodes CASSQDVGGSGNTIYF.

This sequence joins TRBV12-3 or TRBV12-4 and TRBJ1-1; no reliable D call. Trimming left V 11 bases short and J 12 bases short, with 16 bases between. The CDR3 sequence is 10 residues long. The CDR3 DNA reads as TGTGCCGGATGTCCGTGGACTACTTTCTTT. Protein sequence: CAGCPWTTFF.